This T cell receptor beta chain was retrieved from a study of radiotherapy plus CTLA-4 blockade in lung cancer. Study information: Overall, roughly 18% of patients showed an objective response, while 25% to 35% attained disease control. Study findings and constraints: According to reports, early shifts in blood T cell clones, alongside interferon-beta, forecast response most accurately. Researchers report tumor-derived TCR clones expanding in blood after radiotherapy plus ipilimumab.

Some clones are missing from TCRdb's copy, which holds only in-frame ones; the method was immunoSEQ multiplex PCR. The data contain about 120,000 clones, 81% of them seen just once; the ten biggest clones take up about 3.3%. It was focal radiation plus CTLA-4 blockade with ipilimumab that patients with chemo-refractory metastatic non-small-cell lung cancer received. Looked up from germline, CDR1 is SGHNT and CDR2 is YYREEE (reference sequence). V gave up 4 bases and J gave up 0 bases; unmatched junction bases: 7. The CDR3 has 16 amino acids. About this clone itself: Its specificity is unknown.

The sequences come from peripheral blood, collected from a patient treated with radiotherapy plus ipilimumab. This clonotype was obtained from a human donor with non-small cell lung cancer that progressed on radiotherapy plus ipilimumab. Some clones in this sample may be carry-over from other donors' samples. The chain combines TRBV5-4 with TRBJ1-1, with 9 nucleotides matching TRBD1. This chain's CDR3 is CASSRGTGIMNTEAFF. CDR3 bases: TGTGCCAGCAGCCGGGGGACAGGGATTATGAACACTGAAGCTTTCTTT.